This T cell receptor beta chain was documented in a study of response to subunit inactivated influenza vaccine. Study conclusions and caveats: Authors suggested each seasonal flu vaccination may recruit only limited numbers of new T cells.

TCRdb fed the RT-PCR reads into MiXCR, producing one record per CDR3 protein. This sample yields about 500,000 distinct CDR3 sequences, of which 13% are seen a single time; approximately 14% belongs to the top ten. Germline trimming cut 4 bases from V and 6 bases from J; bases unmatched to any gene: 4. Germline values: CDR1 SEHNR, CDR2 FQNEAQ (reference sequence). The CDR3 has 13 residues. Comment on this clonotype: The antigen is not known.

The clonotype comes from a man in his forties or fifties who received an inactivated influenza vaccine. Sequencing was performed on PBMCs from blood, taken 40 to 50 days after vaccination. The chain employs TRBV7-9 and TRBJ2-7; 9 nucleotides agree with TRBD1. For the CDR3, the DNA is TGTGCCAGCAGCTGGGGACAGGGAGTCGAGCAGTACTTC. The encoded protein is CASSWGQGVEQYF.